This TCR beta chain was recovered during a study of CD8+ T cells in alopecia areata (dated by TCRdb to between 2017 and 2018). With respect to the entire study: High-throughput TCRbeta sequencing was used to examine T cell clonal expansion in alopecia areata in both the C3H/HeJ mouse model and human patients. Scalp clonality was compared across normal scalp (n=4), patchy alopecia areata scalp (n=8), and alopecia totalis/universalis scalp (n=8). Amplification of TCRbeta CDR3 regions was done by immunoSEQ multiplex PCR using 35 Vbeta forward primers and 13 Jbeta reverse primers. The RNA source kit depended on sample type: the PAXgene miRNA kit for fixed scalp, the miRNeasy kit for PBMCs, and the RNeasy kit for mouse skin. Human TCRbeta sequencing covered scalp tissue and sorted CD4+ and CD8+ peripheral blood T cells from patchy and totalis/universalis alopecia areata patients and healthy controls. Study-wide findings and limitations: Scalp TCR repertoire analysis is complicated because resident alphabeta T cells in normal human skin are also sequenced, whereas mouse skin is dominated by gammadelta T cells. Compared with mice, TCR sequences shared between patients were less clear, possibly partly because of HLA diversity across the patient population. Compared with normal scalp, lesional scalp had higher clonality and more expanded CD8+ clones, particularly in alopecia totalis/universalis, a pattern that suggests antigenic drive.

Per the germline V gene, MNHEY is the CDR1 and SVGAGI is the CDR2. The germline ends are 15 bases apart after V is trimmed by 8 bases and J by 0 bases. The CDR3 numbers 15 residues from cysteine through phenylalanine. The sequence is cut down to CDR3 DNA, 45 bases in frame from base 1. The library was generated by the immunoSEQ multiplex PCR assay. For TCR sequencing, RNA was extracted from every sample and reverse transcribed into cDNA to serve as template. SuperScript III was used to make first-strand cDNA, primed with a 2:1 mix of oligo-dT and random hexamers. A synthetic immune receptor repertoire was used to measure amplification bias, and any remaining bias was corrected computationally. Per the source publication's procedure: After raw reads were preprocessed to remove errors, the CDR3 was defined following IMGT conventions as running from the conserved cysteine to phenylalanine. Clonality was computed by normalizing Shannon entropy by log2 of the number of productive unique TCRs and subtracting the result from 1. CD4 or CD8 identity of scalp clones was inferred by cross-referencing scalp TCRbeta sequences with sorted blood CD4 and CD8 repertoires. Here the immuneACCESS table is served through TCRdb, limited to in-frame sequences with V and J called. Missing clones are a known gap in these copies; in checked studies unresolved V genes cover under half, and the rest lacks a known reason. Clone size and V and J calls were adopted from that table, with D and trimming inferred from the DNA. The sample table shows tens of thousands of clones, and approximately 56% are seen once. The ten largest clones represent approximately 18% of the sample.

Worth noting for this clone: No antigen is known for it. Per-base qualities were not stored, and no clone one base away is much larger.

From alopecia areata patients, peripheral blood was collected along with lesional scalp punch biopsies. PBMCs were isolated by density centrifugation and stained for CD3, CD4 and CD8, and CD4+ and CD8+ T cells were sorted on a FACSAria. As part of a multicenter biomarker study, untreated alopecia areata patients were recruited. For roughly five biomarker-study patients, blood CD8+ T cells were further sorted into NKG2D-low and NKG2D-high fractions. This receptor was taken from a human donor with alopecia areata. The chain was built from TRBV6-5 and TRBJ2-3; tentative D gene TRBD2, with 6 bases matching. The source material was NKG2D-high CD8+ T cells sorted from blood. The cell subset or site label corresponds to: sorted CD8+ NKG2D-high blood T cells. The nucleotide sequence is TGTGCCAGCTGTCTCGGGGGAACTAGCACAGATACGCAGTATTTT. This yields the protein CASCLGGTSTDTQYF.